This T cell receptor (beta chain) was captured in a study of control samples from healthy donors and cancer patients. This clone occurred once. Produced via immunoSEQ multiplex PCR; TCRdb's table is partial and in-frame only. Of approximately 97,000 clones listed, 92% are singletons. V lost 2 bases and J lost 0, with 9 bases in between. There are 15 residues in the CDR3. From germline, CDR1 is SGHTS and CDR2 YDEGEE. What was sequenced was blood. The source of this sequence is a woman aged 18-29 years in good health. The chain links TRBV5-8 to TRBJ2-1, with D maybe TRBD1 (6 bases). The CDR3 nucleotides are TGTGCCAGCAGCTTTGGCAGGGGCTCCTACAATGAGCAGTTCTTC. Encoded protein: CASSFGRGSYNEQFF. The variable domain in full, completed from reference TRBV5-8 and TRBJ2-1, reads EAGVTQSPTHLIKTRGQQATLRCSPISGHTSVYWYQQALGLGLQFLLWYDEGEERNRGNFPPRFSGRQFPNYSSELNVNALELEDSALYLCASSFGRGSYNEQFFGPGTRLTVL.